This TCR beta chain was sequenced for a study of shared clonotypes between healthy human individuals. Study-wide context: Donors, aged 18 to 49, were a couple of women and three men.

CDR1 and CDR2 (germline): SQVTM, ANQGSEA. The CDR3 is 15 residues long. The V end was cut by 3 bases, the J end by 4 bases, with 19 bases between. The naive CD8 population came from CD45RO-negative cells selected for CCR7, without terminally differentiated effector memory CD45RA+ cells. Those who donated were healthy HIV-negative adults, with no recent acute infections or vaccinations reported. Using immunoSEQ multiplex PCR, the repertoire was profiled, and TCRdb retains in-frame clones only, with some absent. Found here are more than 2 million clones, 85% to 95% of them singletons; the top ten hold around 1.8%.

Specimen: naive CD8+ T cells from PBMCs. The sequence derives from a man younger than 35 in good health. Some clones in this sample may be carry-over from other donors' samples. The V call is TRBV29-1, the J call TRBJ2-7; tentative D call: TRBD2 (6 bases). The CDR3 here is CSVDFRRGSWYEQYF. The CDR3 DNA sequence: TGCAGCGTTGATTTCCGTCGGGGGAGTTGGTACGAGCAGTACTTC.